One sample yielded the 22 T cell receptor beta chains listed below, sequenced in a study of regulatory T cells in long-lasting Graves disease. Construction of TCR beta libraries relied on iRepertoire HTBI primers and on Arm-PCR targeting CDR3 regions. TCRdb called the multiplex PCR reads again in MiXCR, with one record for every CDR3 protein. This sample has about 470,000 distinct CDR3 sequences; less than 25% occur once, and the top ten carry less than 9%. Noted time point: persistent/refractory GD, antithyroid drugs over 5 years with positive TRAb. The TCR library was prepared using RNA isolated from PBMCs. The sequences come from peripheral blood mononuclear cells (PBMCs), collected when the disease was refractory, from a patient treated with antithyroid drugs. The source is a female donor with Graves disease.

This clonotype was counted ten times or more. The chain couples TRBV9 to TRBJ2-7; TRBD1 matches 9 bases. The CDR3 is 15 residues long. Germline CDR1 SGDLS, CDR2 YYNGEE. V dropped 0 bases and J dropped 5; count of bases not matched to a gene: 6. CDR3 residues: CASSVGTGQGHEQYF. The CDR3 DNA is TGTGCCAGCAGCGTAGGAACGGGACAGGGCCACGAGCAGTACTTC.

This clonotype was found a few times. The V call is TRBV5-5, the J call TRBJ1-5, with D possibly TRBD1 on 5 matching bases. Per germline, CDR1 SGHKS and CDR2 YYEKEE (reference sequence). CDR3 length equals 15 residues. V was trimmed by 4 bases and J by 5 bases, leaving 16 bases between them. CDR3 sequence: CASSLAVGAYQPQHF. CDR3 sequence (DNA): TGTGCCAGCAGCCTAGCGGTAGGGGCGTATCAGCCCCAGCATTTT. Complete variable domain (other parts from reference TRBV5-5 and TRBJ1-5): DAGVTQSPTHLIKTRGQQVTLRCSPISGHKSVSWYQQVLGQGPQFIFQYYEKEERGRGNFPDRFSARQFPNYSSELNVNALLLGDSALYLCASSLAVGAYQPQHFGDGTRLSIL.

This clonotype was observed at least ten times. V and J are TRBV5-1 and TRBJ2-7, with D possibly being TRBD1 (5 bases). The V gene's germline CDR1 is SGHRS and CDR2 YFSETQ. This CDR3 comprises 14 residues. V lost 1 base, J lost 3 bases, and 11 bases lay in between. The CDR3 sequence: CASSLRNRIYEQYF. The CDR3 region has the DNA TGCGCCAGCAGCTTGAGGAACAGGATCTACGAGCAGTACTTC.

This chain connects TRBV5-5 to TRBJ2-7; D gene ambiguous. This CDR3 region has 14 residues. V lost 4 bases and J lost 5, with 16 bases in between. The germline CDR1 and CDR2 sequences are SGHKS and YYEKEE (reference sequence). CDR3: CASSPSGTRNEQYF. The CDR3 nucleotides are TGTGCCAGCAGCCCGAGTGGTACGAGGAACGAGCAGTACTTC.

This clonotype was seen at least ten times. This chain joins TRBV5-1 and TRBJ2-7; D unresolved. Germline V CDR1 and CDR2: SGHRS, YFSETQ. Trimming cost V 2 bases and J 2 bases, with 11 bases left between them. The CDR3 has 14 amino acids. The CDR3, as DNA: TGCGCCAGCAGCTTAACCGATCCCGCCTACGAGCAGTACTTC. This codes for CASSLTDPAYEQYF.

Only a few counts were recorded for this clonotype. The chain combines TRBV29-1 with TRBJ2-5, with 8 bases fitting TRBD1. The CDR3 extends over 16 amino acids. Germline assignment: CDR1 SQVTM and CDR2 ANQGSEA. V lost 4 bases to trimming and J lost 7 bases; unmatched junction nucleotides: 17. The CDR3 nucleotides are TGCAGCGTTGTAGGGGATATAGGACAGGGACGGGTGACCCAGTACTTC. Its protein product is CSVVGDIGQGRVTQYF.

This clonotype was seen a handful of times. The rearrangement uses TRBV7-6 and TRBJ2-2; 11 bases are a match to TRBD2. This CDR3 region has 16 residues. From germline, CDR1 is SGHVS and CDR2 FNYEAQ. Trimming at V came to 7 bases and at J to 2 bases, leaving 6 bases not matched to a gene. In nucleotides, the CDR3 is TGTGCCAGCACCTACGGACTAGCGGGCAACACCGGGGAGCTGTTTTTT. Translating it yields CASTYGLAGNTGELFF.

This clonotype was found many times. The J gene is TRBJ1-2, the V gene TRBV20-1; 8 bases fit TRBD1. V lost 8 bases, J lost 5 bases, and 7 bases stayed unmatched. The CDR3 covers 12 residues. In germline, CDR1 is DFQATT, CDR2 SNEGSKA (reference sequence). CDR3 sequence (DNA): TGCAGTCCAGGGGGCTGGAGATATGGCTACACCTTC. This translates into CSPGGWRYGYTF.

This clonotype was picked up many times. The chain links TRBV6-2 or TRBV6-3 to TRBJ2-1; 12 bases are a match to TRBD2. CDR3 length: 16 amino acids. The ends lost 4 bases at V and 0 bases at J; junction bases unmatched: 1. CDR1 is MNHEY and CDR2 is SVGEGT in the germline V gene. The CDR3: CASSLTSGSSYNEQFF. The CDR3 nucleotides are TGTGCCAGCAGTTTGACTAGCGGGAGCTCCTACAATGAGCAGTTCTTC.

This clonotype was found a few times. The chain recombines TRBV28 with TRBJ2-6; 8 bases agree with TRBD2. Germline V gives CDR1 MDHEN, CDR2 SYDVKM. CDR3 size: 16 residues. V lost 6 bases and J lost 0; bases outside the gene matches: 4. CDR3 sequence reads: CASSGGVSSGANVLTF. Here the CDR3 DNA reads TGTGCCAGCAGCGGGGGGGTAAGCTCTGGGGCCAACGTCCTGACTTTC.

The table lists this clonotype with many counts. The chain recombines TRBV18 with TRBJ2-7, with 11 bases lining up with TRBD1. The V and J ends lost 4 bases and 5 bases, in that order; junction bases with no gene match: 7. The germline CDR1 and CDR2 sequences are KGHSH and LQKENI. The CDR3 covers 15 residues. The CDR3 loop is CASSRDRGILNEQYF. DNA of the CDR3: TGTGCCAGCTCACGGGACAGGGGGATTTTAAACGAGCAGTACTTC.

The chain uses TRBV30 and TRBJ1-5; D is possibly TRBD1 (5 bases). The CDR3 covers 18 residues. CDR1 and CDR2 (germline): GTSNPN, SVGIG (reference sequence). V gave up 0 bases and J gave up 3 bases, with 21 bases separating them. CDR3 loop: CAWSVWVRGVRDNQPQHF. The CDR3 DNA reads TGTGCCTGGAGTGTATGGGTGCGAGGGGTACGGGACAATCAGCCCCAGCATTTT.

Many counts were recorded for this clonotype. The chain's CDR3 is CAISENGGGHSPLHF. In DNA, the CDR3 is TGTGCCATCAGTGAGAATGGGGGAGGTCATTCACCCCTCCACTTT. This chain joins TRBV10-3 and TRBJ1-6, with D possibly being TRBD1 (5 bases). The CDR3 covers 15 residues. V was trimmed by 2 bases and J by 8 bases, leaving 13 bases between them. From germline, CDR1 is ENHRY and CDR2 SYGVKD.

At least ten counts were recorded for this clonotype. The V call is TRBV2, the J call TRBJ2-7; 7 bases map to TRBD2. This CDR3 spans 13 amino acids. From germline, CDR1 is SNHLY and CDR2 FYNNEI. Trimming took 8 bases from V and 9 from J; bases not matched to a gene: 13. CDR3: CASAGTTGLRQYF. The CDR3 nucleotides are TGTGCCAGCGCCGGGACTACAGGTTTACGGCAGTACTTC.

This clonotype was observed at least ten times. The rearrangement links TRBV6-5 to TRBJ1-2; D not certain. V shed 4 bases and J shed 7 bases, with 19 bases lying between them. The germline V gene has CDR1 MNHEY and CDR2 SVGAGI. The CDR3 loop spans 15 amino acids. In nucleotides, the CDR3 is TGTGCCAGCAGTTTGCGTGCGGCCTTCAGGAGTGGCTACACCTTC. Its protein product is CASSLRAAFRSGYTF.

A few counts support this clonotype. The chain carries TRBV29-1 and TRBJ2-7; 10 nucleotides line up with TRBD1. The ends lost 5 bases at V and 4 bases at J; junction bases unmatched: 8. Germline V gene lookup returns CDR1 SQVTM and CDR2 ANQGSEA. The CDR3 runs to 14 residues. This CDR3 is CSVTHRDRGYEQYF. CDR3 bases: TGCAGCGTTACCCACCGGGACAGGGGTTACGAGCAGTACTTC.

This clonotype was detected only a few times. J is TRBJ2-7 and V is TRBV28; D is ambiguous. Germline values: CDR1 MDHEN, CDR2 SYDVKM. Deletions cut 3 bases from V and 4 bases from J, with 7 bases between. The CDR3 extends over 12 amino acids. CDR3 sequence (DNA): TGTGCCAGCAGTTTCTCTCGGTACGAGCAGTACTTC. It translates to CASSFSRYEQYF.

This clonotype was seen ten or more times. The chain joins TRBV2 to TRBJ2-2; D may be TRBD1 (7 bases). In germline, CDR1 is SNHLY, CDR2 FYNNEI. The CDR3 is 13 amino acids. V was cut by 4 bases and J by 6 bases, with 9 bases left in between. Here the CDR3 reads CASSARGAGELFF. The CDR3 DNA follows: TGTGCCAGCAGTGCCAGGGGGGCCGGGGAGCTGTTTTTT.

V gene TRBV5-1 combines with J gene TRBJ2-7; no clear D. Between the trimmed V and J ends, which lost 6 bases and 6 bases, there was a span of 10 bases. The CDR3 contains 11 residues. CDR1 and CDR2 from the germline V gene are SGHRS and YFSETQ. The DNA of the CDR3 is TGCGCCAGCACCCAAGGCGTCGAGCAGTACTTC. Translating it yields CASTQGVEQYF.

This clonotype occurred many times. The rearrangement uses TRBV27 and TRBJ2-5, with D maybe TRBD2 (6 bases). Deletions cut 5 bases from V and 5 bases from J, with 12 bases between. CDR1 and CDR2 from the germline V gene are MNHEY and SMNVEV (reference sequence). The CDR3 is 13 amino acids. CDR3 sequence: CASSPSVSETQYF. Here the CDR3 DNA reads TGTGCCAGCAGTCCTAGCGTTTCCGAGACCCAGTACTTC.

This clonotype was seen ten or more times. The chain combines TRBV20-1 with TRBJ2-5; unclear D gene. CDR1 is DFQATT, CDR2 SNEGSKA, per germline (reference sequence). The V gene lost 3 bases and the J gene lost 1 base, with 12 bases spanning the gap. CDR3 size: 14 residues. The CDR3 DNA reads TGCAGTGCTAGTCTGAGTAACAGCCAAGAGACCCAGTACTTC. Translating it yields CSASLSNSQETQYF.

This clonotype turned up a few times. The chain combines TRBV7-9 with TRBJ2-4, with D perhaps assigned TRBD1 or TRBD2 (7 bases each). CDR3 length: 14 amino acids. The V end lost 5 bases, the J end lost 7 bases, and 15 bases lay between the germline ends. The V gene's germline CDR1 is SEHNR and CDR2 FQNEAQ (reference sequence). The CDR3 region has the DNA TGTGCCAGCAGCGGAACAGGGGAGGGGAACATTCAGTACTTC. Its translation: CASSGTGEGNIQYF.